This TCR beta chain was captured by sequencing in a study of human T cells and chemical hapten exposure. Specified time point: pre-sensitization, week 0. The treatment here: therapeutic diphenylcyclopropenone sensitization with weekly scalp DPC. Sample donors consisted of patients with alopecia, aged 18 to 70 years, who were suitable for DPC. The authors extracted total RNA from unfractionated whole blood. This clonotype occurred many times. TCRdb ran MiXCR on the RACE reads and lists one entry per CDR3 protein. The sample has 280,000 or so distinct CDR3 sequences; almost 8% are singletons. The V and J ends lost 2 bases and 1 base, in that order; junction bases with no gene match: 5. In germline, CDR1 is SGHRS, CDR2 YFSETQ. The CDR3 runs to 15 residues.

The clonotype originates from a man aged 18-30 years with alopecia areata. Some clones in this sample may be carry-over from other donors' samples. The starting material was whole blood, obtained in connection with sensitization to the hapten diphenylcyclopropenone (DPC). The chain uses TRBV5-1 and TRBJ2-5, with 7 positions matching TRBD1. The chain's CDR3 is CASSFGTVTQETQYF. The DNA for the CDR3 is TGCGCCAGCAGCTTCGGGACAGTTACCCAAGAGACCCAGTACTTC.